This T cell receptor beta chain stems from a study of blood T cell repertoires in COVID-19. Across the whole study: COVID-19 samples from acute and convalescent phases originated in the United States, Italy and Spain. The cDNA or gDNA used as material had been derived from T cells, B-cell-depleted T cells, or PBMCs.

The CDR3 covers 13 residues. J lost 5 bases, V lost 6 bases, and 4 bases had no gene match. CDR1 and CDR2 from the germline V gene are MRHNA and SNTAGT. Original methodology: Reference gene primer amplification gave estimated nucleated cell counts. Assay used: immunoSEQ multiplex PCR; TCRdb lists only in-frame clones, some missing. The DNA was the basis for D and trimming; V, J and clone size are from that table. This table has under 95,000 clones, roughly 87% appearing once. This clonotype was obtained from a woman in her fifties or sixties with acute or convalescent COVID-19. The sequenced material came from peripheral blood. V and J are TRBV6-4 and TRBJ2-1, with 7 positions matching TRBD2. CDR3 bases: TGTGCCAGCAGGGGAGGGAGGGACAATGAGCAGTTCTTC. It is translated as CASRGGRDNEQFF.